The T cell receptor (beta chain) described here comes from a study of cytomegalovirus exposure and HLA in healthy donors. With 60 Vbeta and 13 Jbeta primers, the PCR was carried out. Generated by immunoSEQ multiplex PCR, the TCRdb table keeps only in-frame clones and is missing some. The table has around 150,000 clones, around 81% seen once. The clonotype was recovered from a woman aged 45-60 years in good health and CMV-seronegative. The sequenced sample was PBMCs.

The CDR3 nucleotides are TGTGCCAGCGGGGGGACAGTAGGCAATTCACCCCTCCACTTT. It translates to CASGGTVGNSPLHF. V gene TRBV27 combines with J gene TRBJ1-6; 7 bases are a match to TRBD1. Germline V gene data show CDR1 as MNHEY and CDR2 as SMNVEV (reference sequence). The V gene end was trimmed by 8 bases and the J gene end by 7 bases; junction bases not matched to a gene: 8. The CDR3 has 14 amino acids.